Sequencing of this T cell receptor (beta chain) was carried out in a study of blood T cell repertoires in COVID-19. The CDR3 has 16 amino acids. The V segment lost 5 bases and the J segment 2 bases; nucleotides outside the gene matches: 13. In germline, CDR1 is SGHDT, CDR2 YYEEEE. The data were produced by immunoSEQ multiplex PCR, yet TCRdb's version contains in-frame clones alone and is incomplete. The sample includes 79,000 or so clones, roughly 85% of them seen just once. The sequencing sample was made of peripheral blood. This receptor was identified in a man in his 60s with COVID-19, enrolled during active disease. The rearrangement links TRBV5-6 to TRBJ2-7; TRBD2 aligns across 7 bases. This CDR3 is CASRLGGAGDTYEQYF. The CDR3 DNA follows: TGTGCCAGCAGGCTGGGCGGGGCGGGGGATACCTACGAGCAGTACTTC.